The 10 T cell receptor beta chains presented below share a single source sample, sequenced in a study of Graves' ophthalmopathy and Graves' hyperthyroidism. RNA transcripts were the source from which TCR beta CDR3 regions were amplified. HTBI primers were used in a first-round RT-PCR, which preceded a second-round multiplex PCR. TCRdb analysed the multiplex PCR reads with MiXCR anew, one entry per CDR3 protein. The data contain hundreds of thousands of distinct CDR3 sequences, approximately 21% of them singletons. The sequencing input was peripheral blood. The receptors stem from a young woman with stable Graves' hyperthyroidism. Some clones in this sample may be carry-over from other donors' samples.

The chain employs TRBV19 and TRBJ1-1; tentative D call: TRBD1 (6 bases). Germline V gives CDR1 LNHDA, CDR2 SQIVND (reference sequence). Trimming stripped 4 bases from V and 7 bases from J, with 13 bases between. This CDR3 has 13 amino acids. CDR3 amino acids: CASSTRLDSEAFF. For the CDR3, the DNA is TGTGCCAGTAGTACCCGCCTGGACAGTGAAGCTTTCTTT. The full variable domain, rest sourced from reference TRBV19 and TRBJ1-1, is DGGITQSPKYLFRKEGQNVTLSCEQNLNHDAMYWYRQDPGQGLRLIYYSQIVNDFQKGDIAEGYSVSREKKESFPLTVTSAQKNPTAFYLCASSTRLDSEAFFGQGTRLTVV.

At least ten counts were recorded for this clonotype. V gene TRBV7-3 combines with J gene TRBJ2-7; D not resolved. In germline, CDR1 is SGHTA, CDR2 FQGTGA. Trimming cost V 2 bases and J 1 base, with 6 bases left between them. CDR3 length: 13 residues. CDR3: CASSLYQSYEQYF. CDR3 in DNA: TGTGCCAGCAGCTTATACCAATCCTACGAGCAGTACTTC. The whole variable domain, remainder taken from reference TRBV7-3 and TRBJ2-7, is GAGVSQTPSNKVTEKGKYVELRCDPISGHTALYWYRQSLGQGPEFLIYFQGTGAADDSGLPNDRFFAVRPEGSVSTLKIQRTERGDSAVYLCASSLYQSYEQYFGPGTRLTVT.

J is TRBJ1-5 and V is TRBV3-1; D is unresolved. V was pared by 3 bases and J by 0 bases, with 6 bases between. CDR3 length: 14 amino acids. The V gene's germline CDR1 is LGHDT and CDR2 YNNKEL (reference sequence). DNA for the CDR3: TGTGCCAGCAGCCACCACAGTAGCAATCAGCCCCAGCATTTT. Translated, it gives CASSHHSSNQPQHF.

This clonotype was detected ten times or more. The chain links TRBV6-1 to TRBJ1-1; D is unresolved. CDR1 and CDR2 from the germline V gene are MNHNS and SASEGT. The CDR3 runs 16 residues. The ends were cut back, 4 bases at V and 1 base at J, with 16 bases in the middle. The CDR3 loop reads CASSVTSGTENTEAFF. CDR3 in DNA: TGTGCCAGCAGTGTCACAAGCGGCACCGAGAACACTGAAGCTTTCTTT.

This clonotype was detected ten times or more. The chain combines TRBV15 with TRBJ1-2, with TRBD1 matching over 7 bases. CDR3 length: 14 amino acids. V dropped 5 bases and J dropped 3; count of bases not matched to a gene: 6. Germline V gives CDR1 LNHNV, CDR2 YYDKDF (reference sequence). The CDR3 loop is CATSRGQIYYGYTF. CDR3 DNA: TGTGCCACCAGCCGGGGACAGATTTACTATGGCTACACCTTC.

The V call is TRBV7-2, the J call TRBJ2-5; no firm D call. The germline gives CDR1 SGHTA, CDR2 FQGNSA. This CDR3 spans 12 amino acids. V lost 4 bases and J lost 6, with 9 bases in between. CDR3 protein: CASSSPYQTQYF. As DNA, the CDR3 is TGTGCCAGCAGCTCCCCCTATCAGACCCAGTACTTC.

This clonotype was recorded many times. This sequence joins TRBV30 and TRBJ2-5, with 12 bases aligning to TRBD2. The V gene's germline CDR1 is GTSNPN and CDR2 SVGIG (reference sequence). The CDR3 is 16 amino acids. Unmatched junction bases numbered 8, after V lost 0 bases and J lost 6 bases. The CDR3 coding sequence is TGTGCCTGGAGTGTACTTCGGACTAGCGGGACGCAGACCCAGTACTTC. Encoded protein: CAWSVLRTSGTQTQYF.

The CDR3 loop reads CAGDRGLIGNTIYF. DNA for the CDR3: TGTGCCGGAGACAGGGGGCTTATTGGAAACACCATATATTTT. This rearrangement joins TRBV30 to TRBJ1-3, with 10 bases that match TRBD1. V lost 8 bases to trimming and J lost 3 bases; unmatched junction nucleotides: 7. This CDR3 has 14 amino acids. From germline, CDR1 is GTSNPN and CDR2 SVGIG (reference sequence).

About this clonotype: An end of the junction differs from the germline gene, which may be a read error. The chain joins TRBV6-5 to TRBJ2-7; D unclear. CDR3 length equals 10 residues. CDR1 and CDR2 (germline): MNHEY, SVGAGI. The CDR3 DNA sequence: TGTGCCAGCACCCAGCCCGAGCAGTGCTTC. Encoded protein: CASTQPEQCF.

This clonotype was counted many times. CDR3 nucleotides: TGTGCCAGCAGTTGGACGGGACAGGCCGATGGCTACACCTTC. Translating gives CASSWTGQADGYTF. The J gene is TRBJ1-2, the V gene TRBV27, with 8 nucleotides matching TRBD1. This CDR3 has 14 residues. With V trimmed by 4 bases and J by 6 bases, 7 bases remained unmatched. Germline-derived CDR1 and CDR2 are MNHEY and SMNVEV (reference sequence).